This T cell receptor (beta chain) was profiled in a study of regulatory T cells in long-lasting Graves disease. Time point defined: newly diagnosed GD, antithyroid drugs for less than 3 months. PBMCs provided the RNA from which the TCR library was made. This clonotype was picked up many times. Through Arm-PCR of CDR3 regions and iRepertoire HTBI primers, TCR beta libraries were built. TCRdb redid the calling of the multiplex PCR reads with MiXCR, one entry per CDR3 protein. The repertoire includes about 540,000 distinct CDR3 sequences, 13% of them detected once, and approximately 9.3% sits in the top ten. These data also featured in a second study, about T cells in Graves' hyperthyroidism and ophthalmopathy. From that paper: These patients, aged 18 to 65, had recently diagnosed hyperthyroidism lasting under 2 months. Ophthalmopathy could be told apart from stable hyperthyroidism with a 13 V-J model.

The sample consisted of peripheral blood mononuclear cells (PBMCs), taken at new diagnosis, from a patient treated with antithyroid drugs. This clonotype was obtained from a man aged 25-40 years with Graves disease.

CDR3 DNA sequence: TGTGCCAGTAGTATGGGAGACAGGGACACCGGGGAGCTGTTTTTT. As protein: CASSMGDRDTGELFF. V gene TRBV19 combines with J gene TRBJ2-2, with 7 bases identical to TRBD1. The CDR3 has 15 residues. The trim removed 3 bases at V and 3 bases at J, leaving 4 bases unmatched. Per germline, CDR1 LNHDA and CDR2 SQIVND (reference sequence).